The text below deals with one T cell receptor (beta chain). The data stem from a study of blood T cells in healthy people across ages. Germline CDR1 is SGHNT and CDR2 is YYREEE (reference sequence). The length of the CDR3 is 17 residues. V was trimmed by 1 base and J by 0 bases, leaving 14 bases between them. It was with a sample-barcoded 5' primer and a J-beta primer mix that a second PCR of about 7 to 12 cycles was run. Each TCR beta cDNA got a 12-nucleotide random molecular identifier. TCRdb ran MiXCR on the 5' RACE reads and lists one entry per CDR3 protein. The sample includes about 570,000 distinct CDR3 sequences, 27% seen only once; the top ten take approximately 17%.

The sequence came from a woman in her 70s in good health. V usage is TRBV5-4 and J usage is TRBJ2-1, with D tentatively TRBD1 or TRBD2 (6 bases each). Sequences were obtained from blood. The CDR3 bases are TGTGCCAGCAGCTTGACACGGGGGCCTAGCTCCTACAATGAGCAGTTCTTC. It translates to CASSLTRGPSSYNEQFF.